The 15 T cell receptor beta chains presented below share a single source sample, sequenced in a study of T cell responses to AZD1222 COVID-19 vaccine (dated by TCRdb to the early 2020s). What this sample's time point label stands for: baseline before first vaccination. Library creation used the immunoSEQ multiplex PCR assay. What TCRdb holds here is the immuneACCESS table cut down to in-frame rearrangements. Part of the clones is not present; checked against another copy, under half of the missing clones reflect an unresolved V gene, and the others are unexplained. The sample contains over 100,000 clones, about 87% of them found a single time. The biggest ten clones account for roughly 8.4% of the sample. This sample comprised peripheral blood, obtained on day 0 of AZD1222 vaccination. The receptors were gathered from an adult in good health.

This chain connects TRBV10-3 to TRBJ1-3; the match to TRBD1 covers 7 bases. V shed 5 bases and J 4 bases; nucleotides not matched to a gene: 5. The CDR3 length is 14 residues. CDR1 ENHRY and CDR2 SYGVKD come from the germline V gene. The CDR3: CAISPEGAGNTIYF. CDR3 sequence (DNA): TGTGCCATCAGTCCGGAGGGGGCAGGAAACACCATATATTTT.

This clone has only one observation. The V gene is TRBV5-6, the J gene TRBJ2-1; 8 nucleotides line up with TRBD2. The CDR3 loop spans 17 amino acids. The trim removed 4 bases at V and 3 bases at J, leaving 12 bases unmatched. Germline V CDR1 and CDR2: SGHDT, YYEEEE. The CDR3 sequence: CASSPEWLAGVYNEQFF. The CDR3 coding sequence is TGTGCCAGCAGCCCCGAGTGGCTAGCGGGTGTCTACAATGAGCAGTTCTTC.

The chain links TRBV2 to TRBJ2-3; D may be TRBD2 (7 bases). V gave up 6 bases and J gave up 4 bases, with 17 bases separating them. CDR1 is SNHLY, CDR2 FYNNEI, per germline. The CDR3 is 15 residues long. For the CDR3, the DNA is TGTGCCAGCAGGGAGGGGGGGAGCAAAGCAGATACGCAGTATTTT. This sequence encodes CASREGGSKADTQYF.

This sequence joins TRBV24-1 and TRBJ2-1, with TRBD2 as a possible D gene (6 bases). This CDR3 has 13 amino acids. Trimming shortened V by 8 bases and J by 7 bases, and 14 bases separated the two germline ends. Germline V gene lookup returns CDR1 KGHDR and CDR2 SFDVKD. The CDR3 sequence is CATTGRGRNEQFF. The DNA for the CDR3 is TGTGCCACCACCGGGAGAGGGAGGAATGAGCAGTTCTTC.

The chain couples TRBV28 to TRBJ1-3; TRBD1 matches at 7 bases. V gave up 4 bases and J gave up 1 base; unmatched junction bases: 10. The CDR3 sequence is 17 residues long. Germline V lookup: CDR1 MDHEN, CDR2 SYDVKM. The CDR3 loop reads CASSSTGRGFSGNTIYF. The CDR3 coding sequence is TGTGCCAGCAGTTCGACAGGGAGGGGGTTTTCTGGAAACACCATATATTTT.

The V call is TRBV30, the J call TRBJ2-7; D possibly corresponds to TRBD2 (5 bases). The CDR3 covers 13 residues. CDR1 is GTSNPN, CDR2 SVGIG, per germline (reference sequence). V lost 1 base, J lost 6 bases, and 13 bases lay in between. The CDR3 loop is CAWSASLVSEQYF. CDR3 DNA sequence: TGTGCCTGGAGTGCCTCACTAGTATCCGAGCAGTACTTC.

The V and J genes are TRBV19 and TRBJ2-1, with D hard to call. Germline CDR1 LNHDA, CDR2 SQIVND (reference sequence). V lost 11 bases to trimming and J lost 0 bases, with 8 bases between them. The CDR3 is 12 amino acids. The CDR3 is CACQSSYNEQFF. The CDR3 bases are TGTGCCTGCCAAAGCTCCTACAATGAGCAGTTCTTC.

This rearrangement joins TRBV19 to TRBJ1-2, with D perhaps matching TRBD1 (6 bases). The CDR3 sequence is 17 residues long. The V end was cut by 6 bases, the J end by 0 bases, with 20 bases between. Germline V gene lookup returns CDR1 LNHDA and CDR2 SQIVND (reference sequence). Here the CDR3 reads CASSDGVWGQPNYGYTF. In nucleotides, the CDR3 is TGTGCCAGTAGCGACGGGGTGTGGGGGCAGCCTAACTATGGCTACACCTTC.

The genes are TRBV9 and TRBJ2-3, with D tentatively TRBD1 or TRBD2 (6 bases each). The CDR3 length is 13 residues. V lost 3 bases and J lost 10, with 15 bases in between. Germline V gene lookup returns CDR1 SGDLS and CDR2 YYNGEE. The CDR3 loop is CASSGGAYEAQYF. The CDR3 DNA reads TGTGCCAGCAGCGGGGGGGCATACGAGGCGCAGTATTTT. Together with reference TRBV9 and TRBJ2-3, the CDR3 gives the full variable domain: DSGVTQTPKHLITATGQRVTLRCSPRSGDLSVYWYQQSLDQGLQFLIQYYNGEERAKGNILERFSAQQFPDLHSELNLSSLELGDSALYFCASSGGAYEAQYFGPGTRLTVL.

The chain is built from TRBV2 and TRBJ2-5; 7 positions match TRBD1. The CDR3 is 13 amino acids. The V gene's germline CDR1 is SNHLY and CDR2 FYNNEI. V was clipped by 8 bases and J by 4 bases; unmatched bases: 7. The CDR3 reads CASSTRGSETQYF. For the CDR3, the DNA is TGTGCCAGCTCGACCAGGGGGTCAGAGACCCAGTACTTC. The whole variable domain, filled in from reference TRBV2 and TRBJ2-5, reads EPEVTQTPSHQVTQMGQEVILRCVPISNHLYFYWYRQILGQKVEFLVSFYNNEISEKSEIFDDQFSVERPDGSNFTLKIRSTKLEDSAMYFCASSTRGSETQYFGPGTRLLVL.

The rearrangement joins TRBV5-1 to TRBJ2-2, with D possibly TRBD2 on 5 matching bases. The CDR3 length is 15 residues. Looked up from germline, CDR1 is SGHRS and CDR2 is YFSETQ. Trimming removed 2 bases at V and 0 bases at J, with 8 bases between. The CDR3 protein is CASSFVGTNTGELFF. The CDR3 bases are TGCGCCAGCAGCTTTGTCGGGACGAACACCGGGGAGCTGTTTTTT.

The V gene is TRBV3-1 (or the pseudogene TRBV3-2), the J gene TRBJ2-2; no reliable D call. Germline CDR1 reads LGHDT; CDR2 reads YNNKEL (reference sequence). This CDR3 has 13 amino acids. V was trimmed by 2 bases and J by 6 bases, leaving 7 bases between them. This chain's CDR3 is CASSQSGPGELFF. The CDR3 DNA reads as TGTGCCAGCAGCCAATCGGGTCCCGGGGAGCTGTTTTTT.

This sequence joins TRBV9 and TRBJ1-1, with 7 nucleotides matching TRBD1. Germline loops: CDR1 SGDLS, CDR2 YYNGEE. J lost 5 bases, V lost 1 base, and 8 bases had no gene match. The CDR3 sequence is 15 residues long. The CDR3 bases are TGTGCCAGCAGCGTATCGACAGGGCGTTGGACTGAAGCTTTCTTT. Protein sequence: CASSVSTGRWTEAFF.

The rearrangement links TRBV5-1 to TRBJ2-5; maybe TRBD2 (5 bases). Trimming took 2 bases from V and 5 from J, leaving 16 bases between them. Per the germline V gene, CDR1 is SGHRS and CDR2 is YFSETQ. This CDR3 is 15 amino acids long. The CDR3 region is CASSFVSPGEETQYF. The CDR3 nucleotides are TGCGCCAGCAGCTTTGTAAGTCCTGGGGAGGAGACCCAGTACTTC.

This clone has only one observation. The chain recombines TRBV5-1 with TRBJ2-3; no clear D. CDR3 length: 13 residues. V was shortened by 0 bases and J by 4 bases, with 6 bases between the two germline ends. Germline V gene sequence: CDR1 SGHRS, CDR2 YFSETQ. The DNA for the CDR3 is TGCGCCAGCAGCTTGGCCCGGCCAGATACGCAGTATTTT. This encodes CASSLARPDTQYF.